This T cell receptor (beta chain) came from a study of patients and donors after allogeneic stem cell transplantation (dated by TCRdb to the early 2020s). CDR1 and CDR2, looked up from the germline V gene (reference sequence), are MNHNY and SVGAGI. Deletion took 3 bases off V and 1 base off J, with a span of 6 bases between the germline ends. The CDR3 goes from the cysteine to the phenylalanine over 13 residues. Only the CDR3 DNA stays, 39 bases, in frame from base 1. The method behind the library was RT-PCR. Sequencing was carried out with a NextSeq 550. TCRdb passed the public sequencing reads through fastp at Q25 and MiXCR, retaining productive beta sequences. All rows with the same CDR3 protein become a single entry with the most common DNA and genes. The sample table shows approximately 200,000 distinct CDR3 sequences, and 38% are seen once. The ten largest clones capture under 14% of the sample.

Worth noting for this clonotype: This clone's antigen is unknown. No quality values exist for individual bases; no much larger clone is one base distant.

Sequenced input: blood, either unsorted or a sorted T cell fraction (not recorded which). This clonotype originated in a human donor who was either an allogeneic HSCT recipient or a stem cell or donor lymphocyte infusion donor (not recorded which). It is not recorded whose cells these are; they may come from a transplant donor. Here the chain combines TRBV6-6 and TRBJ1-1; 5 matching bases give a weak D call of TRBD1. The bases are TGTGCCAGCAGTTATGGGGGGAACACTGAAGCTTTCTTT. It codes for CASSYGGNTEAFF.